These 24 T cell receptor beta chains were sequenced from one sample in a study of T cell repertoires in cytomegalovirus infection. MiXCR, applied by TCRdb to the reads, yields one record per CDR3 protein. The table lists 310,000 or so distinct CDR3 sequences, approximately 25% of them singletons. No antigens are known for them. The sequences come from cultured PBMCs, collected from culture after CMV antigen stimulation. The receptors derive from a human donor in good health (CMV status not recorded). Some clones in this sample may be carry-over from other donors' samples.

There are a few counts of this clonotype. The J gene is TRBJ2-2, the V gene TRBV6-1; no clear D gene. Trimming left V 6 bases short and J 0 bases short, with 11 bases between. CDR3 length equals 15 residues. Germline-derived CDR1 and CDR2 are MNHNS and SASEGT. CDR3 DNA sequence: TGTGCCAGCAGGCTGGCATTTGCGAACACCGGGGAGCTGTTTTTT. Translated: CASRLAFANTGELFF.

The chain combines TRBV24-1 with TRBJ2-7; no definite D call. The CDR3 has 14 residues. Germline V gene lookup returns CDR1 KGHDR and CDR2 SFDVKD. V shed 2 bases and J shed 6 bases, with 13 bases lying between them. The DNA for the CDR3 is TGTGCCACCAGTGATTCCCGCCGCCTCAGCGAGCAGTACTTC. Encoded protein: CATSDSRRLSEQYF.

CDR3 in DNA: TGTGCCAGCAGTGATAGGGGACAGGACGAGCAGTACGTC. It yields the protein CASSDRGQDEQYV. The chain joins TRBV6-1 to TRBJ2-7; TRBD1 aligns across 8 bases. CDR1 and CDR2 from the germline V gene are MNHNS and SASEGT. The CDR3 runs 13 residues. V was pared by 3 bases and J by 5 bases, with 3 bases of the junction left unmatched.

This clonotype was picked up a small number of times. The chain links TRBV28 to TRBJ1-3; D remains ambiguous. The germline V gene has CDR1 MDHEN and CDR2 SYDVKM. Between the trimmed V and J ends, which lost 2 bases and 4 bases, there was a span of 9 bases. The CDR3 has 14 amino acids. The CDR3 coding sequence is TGTGCCAGCAGTTTACCCGGGTCCGGAAACACCATATATTTT. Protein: CASSLPGSGNTIYF.

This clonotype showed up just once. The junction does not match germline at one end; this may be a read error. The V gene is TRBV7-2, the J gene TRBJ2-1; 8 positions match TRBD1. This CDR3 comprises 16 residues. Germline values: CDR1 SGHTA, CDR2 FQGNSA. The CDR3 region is CASSLRQGSSYNEQVF. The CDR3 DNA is TGTGCCAGCAGCCTACGACAGGGGAGCTCCTACAATGAGCAGGTCTTC.

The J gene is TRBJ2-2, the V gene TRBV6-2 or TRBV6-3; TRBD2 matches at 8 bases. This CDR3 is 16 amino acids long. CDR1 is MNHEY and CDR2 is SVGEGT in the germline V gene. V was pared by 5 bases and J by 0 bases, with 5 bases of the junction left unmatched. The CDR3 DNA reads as TGTGCCAGCAGTCGGGGGGGCGGGACGAACACCGGGGAGCTGTTTTTT. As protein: CASSRGGGTNTGELFF.

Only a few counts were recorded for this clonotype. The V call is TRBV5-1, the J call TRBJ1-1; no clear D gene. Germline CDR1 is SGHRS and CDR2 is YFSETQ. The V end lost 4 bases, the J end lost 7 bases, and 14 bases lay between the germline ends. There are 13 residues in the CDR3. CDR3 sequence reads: CASSRREVDEAFF. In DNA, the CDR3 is TGCGCCAGCAGCAGAAGGGAGGTTGATGAAGCTTTCTTT.

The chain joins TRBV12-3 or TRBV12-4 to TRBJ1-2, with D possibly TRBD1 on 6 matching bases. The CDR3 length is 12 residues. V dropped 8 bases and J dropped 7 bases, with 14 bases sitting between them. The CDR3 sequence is CASLGQGTGYTF. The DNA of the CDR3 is TGTGCCAGCCTTGGTCAGGGGACTGGCTACACCTTC.

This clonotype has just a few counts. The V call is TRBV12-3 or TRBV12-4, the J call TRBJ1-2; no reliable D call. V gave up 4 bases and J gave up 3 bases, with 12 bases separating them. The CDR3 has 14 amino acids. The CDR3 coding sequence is TGTGCCAGCAGTTCCTACGTGGAGGACTATGGCTACACCTTC. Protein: CASSSYVEDYGYTF.

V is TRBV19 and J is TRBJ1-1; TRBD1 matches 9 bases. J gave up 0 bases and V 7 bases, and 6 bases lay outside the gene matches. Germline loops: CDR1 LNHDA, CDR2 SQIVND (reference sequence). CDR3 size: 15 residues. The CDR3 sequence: CASTVGQGMNTEAFF. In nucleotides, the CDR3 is TGTGCCAGTACCGTAGGACAGGGGATGAACACTGAAGCTTTCTTT.

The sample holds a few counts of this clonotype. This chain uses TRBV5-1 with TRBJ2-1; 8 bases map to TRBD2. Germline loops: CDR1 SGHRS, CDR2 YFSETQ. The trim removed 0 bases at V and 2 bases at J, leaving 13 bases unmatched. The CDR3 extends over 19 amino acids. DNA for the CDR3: TGCGCCAGCAGCTTGGCTAGGCTGAGTAGCGGGAAGGCCTACAATGAGCAGTTCTTC. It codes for CASSLARLSSGKAYNEQFF. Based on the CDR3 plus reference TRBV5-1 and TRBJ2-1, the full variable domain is KAGVTQTPRYLIKTRGQQVTLSCSPISGHRSVSWYQQTPGQGLQFLFEYFSETQRNKGNFPGRFSGRQFSNSRSEMNVSTLELGDSALYLCASSLARLSSGKAYNEQFFGPGTRLTVL.

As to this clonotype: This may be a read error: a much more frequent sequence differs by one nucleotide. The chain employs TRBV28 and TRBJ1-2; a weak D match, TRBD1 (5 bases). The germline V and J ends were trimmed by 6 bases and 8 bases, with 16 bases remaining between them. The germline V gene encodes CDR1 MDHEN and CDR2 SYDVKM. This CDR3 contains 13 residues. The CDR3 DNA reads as TGTGCCAGCAGCCCAGGGCCTTGGGGGGGCTACACCTTC. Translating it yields CASSPGPWGGYTF.

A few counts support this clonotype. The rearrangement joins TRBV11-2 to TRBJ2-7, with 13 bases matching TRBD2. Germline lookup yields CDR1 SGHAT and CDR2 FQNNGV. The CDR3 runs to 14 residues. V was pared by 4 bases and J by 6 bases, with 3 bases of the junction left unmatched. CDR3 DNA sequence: TGTGCCAGCAGCTGGGGACTAGCGGGATCCGAGCAGTACTTC. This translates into CASSWGLAGSEQYF.

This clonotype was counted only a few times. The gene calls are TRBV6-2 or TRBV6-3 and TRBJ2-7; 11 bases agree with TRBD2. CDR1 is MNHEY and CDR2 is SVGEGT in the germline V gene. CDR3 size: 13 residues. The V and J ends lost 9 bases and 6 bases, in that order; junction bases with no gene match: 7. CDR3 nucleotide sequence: TGTGCCAGTAGACTAGCGGGACCGGTCGAGCAGTACTTC. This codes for CASRLAGPVEQYF.

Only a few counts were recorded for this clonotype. CDR3 DNA sequence: TGTGCCAGCACCGACGACCCCTATGGCTACACCTTC. Translated, it gives CASTDDPYGYTF. This rearrangement joins TRBV7-2 to TRBJ1-2; D gene ambiguous. Trimming stripped 7 bases from V and 4 bases from J, with 10 bases between. The CDR3 covers 12 residues. Germline loops: CDR1 SGHTA, CDR2 FQGNSA.

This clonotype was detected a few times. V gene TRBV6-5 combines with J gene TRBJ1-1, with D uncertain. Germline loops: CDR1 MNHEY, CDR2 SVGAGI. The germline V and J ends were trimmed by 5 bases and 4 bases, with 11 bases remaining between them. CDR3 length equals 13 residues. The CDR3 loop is CASSSHRGTEAFF. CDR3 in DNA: TGTGCCAGCAGTAGCCACCGGGGCACTGAAGCTTTCTTT.

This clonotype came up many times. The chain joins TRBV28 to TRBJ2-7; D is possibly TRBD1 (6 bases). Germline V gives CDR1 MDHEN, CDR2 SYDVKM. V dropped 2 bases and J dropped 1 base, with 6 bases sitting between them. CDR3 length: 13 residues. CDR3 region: CASSLTGSYEQYV. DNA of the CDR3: TGTGCCAGCAGTTTAACAGGGTCCTACGAGCAGTACGTC.

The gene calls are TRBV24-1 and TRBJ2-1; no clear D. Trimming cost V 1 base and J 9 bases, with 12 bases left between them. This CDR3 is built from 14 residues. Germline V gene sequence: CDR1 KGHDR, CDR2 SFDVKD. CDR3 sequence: CATSDFPRSSEQFF. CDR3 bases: TGTGCCACCAGTGATTTCCCCAGGTCGTCTGAGCAGTTCTTC.

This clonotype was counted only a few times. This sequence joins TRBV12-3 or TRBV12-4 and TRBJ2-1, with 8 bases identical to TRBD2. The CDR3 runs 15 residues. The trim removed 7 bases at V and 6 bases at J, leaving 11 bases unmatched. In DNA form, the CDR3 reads TGTGCCAGCAAACGGGAGGCGAGCGGGGGCAATGAGCAGTTCTTC. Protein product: CASKREASGGNEQFF.

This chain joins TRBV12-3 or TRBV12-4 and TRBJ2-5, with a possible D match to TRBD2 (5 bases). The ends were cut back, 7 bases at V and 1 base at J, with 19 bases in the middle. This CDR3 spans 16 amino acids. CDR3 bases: TGTGCCAGCACCTTCGGGCGGGCAGCACCCCAAGAGACCCAGTACTTC. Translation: CASTFGRAAPQETQYF.

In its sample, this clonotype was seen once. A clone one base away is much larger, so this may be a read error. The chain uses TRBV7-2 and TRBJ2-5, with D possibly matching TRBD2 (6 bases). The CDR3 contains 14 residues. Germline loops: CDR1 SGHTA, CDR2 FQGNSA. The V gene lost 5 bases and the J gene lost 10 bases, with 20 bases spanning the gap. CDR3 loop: CASSPSGYWGDQYF. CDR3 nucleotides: TGTGCCAGCAGCCCGTCAGGGTACTGGGGGGACCAGTACTTC.

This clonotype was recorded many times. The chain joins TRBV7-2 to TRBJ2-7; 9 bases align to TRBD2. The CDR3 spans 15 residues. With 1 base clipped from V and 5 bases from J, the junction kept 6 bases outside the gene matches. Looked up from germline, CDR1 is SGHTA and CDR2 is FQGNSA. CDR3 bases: TGTGCCAGCAGCTTAGTGGCGGGAGGGCCTAACGAGCAGTACTTC. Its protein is CASSLVAGGPNEQYF.

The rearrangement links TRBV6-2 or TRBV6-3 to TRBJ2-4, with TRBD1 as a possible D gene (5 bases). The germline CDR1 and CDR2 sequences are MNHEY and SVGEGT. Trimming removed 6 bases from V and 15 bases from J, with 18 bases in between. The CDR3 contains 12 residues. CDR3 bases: TGTGCCAGCAGCCGACCCCAGGGCCCGAGGTACTTC. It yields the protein CASSRPQGPRYF.

CDR3 sequence reads: CASSPDRYTGEQYF. The CDR3 bases are TGTGCCAGCTCCCCTGACCGTTACACCGGGGAGCAGTACTTC. The chain links TRBV18 to TRBJ2-7; D remains ambiguous. Germline V gene sequence: CDR1 KGHSH, CDR2 LQKENI. V lost 6 bases to trimming and J lost 7 bases, with 19 bases between them. The CDR3 runs to 14 residues.